The clone carrying this TCR beta chain appeared a single time. Its target is unknown. The sample belongs to a study of shared clonotypes between healthy human individuals. Looking at the study overall: Ranging from 18 to 49 in age, donors were two women and a few men. Findings and limits, study-wide: The donor pool, a small one, limited the genetic and exposure-history diversity represented.

The table came from immunoSEQ multiplex PCR; TCRdb's copy has only in-frame clones and leaves some out. Here the sample spans some 1.5 million clones, approximately 97% being singletons. Subsets obtained from CD4+ cells comprised CD45RA+ naive and CD45RA-negative memory cells. V dropped 3 bases and J dropped 5; count of bases not matched to a gene: 5. The CDR3 extends over 16 amino acids. Germline lookup yields CDR1 LNHDA and CDR2 SQIVND (reference sequence). This receptor was identified in a young man in good health. Material for sequencing was naive CD4+ T cells sorted from blood. Specified subset: CD45RA+ positively selected. The chain couples TRBV19 to TRBJ2-5; 14 nucleotides agree with TRBD2. The CDR3 nucleotides read TGTGCCAGTAGTATGGGGGGACTAGCGGGAGCTGAGACCCAGTACTTC. Protein: CASSMGGLAGAETQYF.